The clone carrying this T cell receptor beta chain occurred a few times. What it binds is not known. These data are taken from a study of blood T cells in healthy people across ages. The study's findings and limits: Underestimates were what the diversity estimates from one million T cells were considered to be.

The donors, aged about 6 to 100, were healthy Caucasians from Russia. Germline CDR1 reads DFQATT; CDR2 reads SNEGSKA (reference sequence). V lost 4 bases and J 5 bases, leaving 9 bases between the germline ends. This CDR3 is built from 12 residues. The authors ran a second PCR of roughly 6 to 12 cycles using a sample-barcoded 5' primer and a J-beta primer mix. One entry per CDR3 protein, called by TCRdb with MiXCR from the 5' RACE reads. Altogether under 1 million distinct CDR3 sequences are present, 44% being singletons, with the ten largest covering under 20%. J is TRBJ1-5 and V is TRBV20-1; D is unclear. Sequenced input: blood. The clonotype comes from a man aged 55 to 70 in good health. The CDR3 DNA reads TGCAGTGCTACAGGAGGGTATCAGCCCCAGCATTTT. Translation gives CSATGGYQPQHF.